This T cell receptor (beta chain) was observed in a study of cytomegalovirus exposure and HLA in healthy donors (dated by TCRdb to about 2017). Notes on the research overall: According to an earlier analysis of around 600 of the donors, roughly 180 million T cells yielded roughly 110 million unique TCR beta sequences and approximately 280 Gb of sequence data. Roughly 300 gigabases of sequencing data and tens of millions of unique TCR sequences were included in an early release covering roughly 600 HLA-typed donors. Of the roughly 430 genotyped donors, around 81% fell in the genetic ancestry cluster associated with self-reported Caucasian donors. The study aimed to test whether cataloging public T cell receptors could reveal signatures of past pathogen exposure. Using immunosequencing, the study profiled T cell repertoires from 666 subjects and related those repertoires to cytomegalovirus serostatus. A separate validation cohort of about 110 different subjects was used in addition to the roughly 700-subject first cohort. To predict cytomegalovirus infection status, the study brought together high-throughput TCR immunosequencing, statistical association of individual TCRs with disease status, and machine learning. In a later analysis, previously published TCR beta repertoires from about 640 donors were re-analyzed and high-resolution HLA genotyping was added so that TCR occurrence patterns could be studied. The later analysis used no new phenotypic data to find candidate immune exposures, relying instead on TCR beta sequences and their occurrence across donors. An earlier analysis of around 640 of the donors used high-throughput TCR beta sequencing to judge whether each TCR beta V gene segment behaved as functional or pseudogenic. Donor age, sex, ethnicity and CMV serostatus were collected together with the repertoire data. In a later genetic analysis, genome-wide SNP genotypes for about three fifths of the 666 donors were used, and that subset was treated as a discovery cohort. Every repertoire in the discovery cohort had been generated on one and the same sequencing platform. Both class I and class II loci were covered by HLA typing, at four-digit resolution. Typing coverage varied by locus: about 629-630 donors for A, B, C, DRB1 and DQB1; roughly 500 for DQA1; approximately 610 for DPA1; under 490 for DPB1. About five DR-DQ haplotypes were handled as single units for association and clustering, since linkage in the cohort was strong. Among roughly 400 genotyped donors of the cohort, an average of around 250,000 unique TCR beta nucleotide sequences was sequenced per donor, of which about 18% were non-productive. Results the study describes overall, beyond this receptor: This cohort had only TCR beta chains sequenced, and the lack of alpha or paired-chain data limited which features could be detected. According to a later analysis, parvovirus B19, influenza, CMV and Epstein-Barr virus appeared linked to several top co-occurrence clusters. A cluster of highly shared sequence variants was judged likely to be a technical artifact of the sequencing pipeline. In an earlier analysis of some 550 of the donors, most TCR beta V segments were observed in productive rearrangements about 87% or about 30% of the time, broadly matching IMGT annotations. While some public TCRs were present in many individuals, most TCR sequences turned up only very rarely across donors. For the cohort, immune exposure information was limited to CMV serostatus. In a later analysis, most CMV-associated TCR beta chains were found to appear HLA-restricted, with HLA associations seemingly driven largely by CMV exposure. The presence/absence analyses assumed that sequencing depth was roughly uniform across donors, and that assumption may not be true. The earlier analysis of some 560 of the donors excluded over 15 rarely observed V segments, including chromosome 9 orphons, because counts were too low. The classifier was reported to diagnose cytomegalovirus status with high specificity and sensitivity in both the original cohort and the validation cohort. In a later analysis, 16,951 TCR beta sequences were associated with specific HLA alleles at a false discovery rate of 0.05. An association between a missense DCLRE1C variant and V-gene and J-gene trimming of TCR beta chains was found in a later genetic analysis and replicated in an independent cohort. It was suggested by the authors that the approach could potentially be generalized to other disease states and immunological phenotypes. Because some donors lacked HLA typing at each locus, the association tests relied only on the typed subset. In a later analysis, TCR association rates were found to vary across HLA loci, with the most associated TCRs seen for DRB1 alleles and the fewest for HLA-C alleles. A further reported finding was that TCR beta sequences accurately predicted the HLA-A and HLA-B alleles for most subjects in the first cohort. Compared with equally common non-associated chains, HLA-associated TCR beta chains in a later analysis were more clonally expanded and had lower generation probabilities. A later genetic analysis reported fewer N-insertions in productive TCRs among donors in an Asian-associated ancestry cluster than the roughly 690-donor mean. In vitro tests confirmed that a few of the cytomegalovirus-associated TCR beta chains recognize cytomegalovirus antigens. Correlated functional status among segregating V segments might reflect linkage disequilibrium, but an unknown experimental factor could not be ruled out. A total of 150 to 200 TCR beta chains were listed by the study as associated with cytomegalovirus. Some IMGT-functional V segments, including TRBV6-2 and TRBV6-3, could not be told apart with the 87-base-pair reads, so those segments were excluded. When HLA alleles, especially DR and DQ, strongly co-occurred, attributing TCR associations to individual alleles was difficult.

The cohort was made up of approximately 670 healthy bone marrow donors. At the time of sampling, every cohort member was nominally healthy, though immune exposures that went unrecorded were likely present. The donor tested CMV seronegative, placing the donor among the 352 seronegative members of the cohort. A peripheral blood sample was provided by each donor, and peripheral blood mononuclear cells were used for TCR beta sequencing. Genomic DNA was extracted from the blood cell samples with the Qiagen DNeasy Blood Extraction Kit. The junction shows trimming of 4 bases on V and 1 base on J, and the gene matches do not reach 7 bases of it. The CDR3 runs 19 residues from the cysteine to the phenylalanine. Here the CDR3 DNA is all that survives: 57 bases in frame from base 1. CDR1 and CDR2, per the germline V gene, are ENHRY and SYGVKD. On this clone itself: There is no known antigen for this receptor. It has no much larger one-base neighbor in the sample; base qualities were not kept.

The library was obtained by the immunoSEQ multiplex PCR assay. For the multiplex PCR, a mixture combining 60 forward primers for TCR Vbeta segments and 13 reverse primers for TCR Jbeta segments was used. Amplification of the CDR3 region of rearranged TCR beta genes was performed with a multiplex PCR assay on genomic DNA. The Illumina HiSeq System was used to sequence the amplified TCR beta libraries as 87-base-pair reads. Turning to the authors' computational methods: A later analysis counted about 82 million unique TCR beta chains across the approximately 700 repertoires, and roughly 9.9 million of these chains were shared by at least two donors. Raw reads were error-corrected and collapsed into unique sequences with a nearest-neighbor algorithm that merged closely related sequences to remove PCR and sequencing errors. To assign V, D and J gene segments, CDR3 sequences were aligned to IMGT reference sequences. For a sequence to be retained, a match of at least six nucleotides to both a V gene segment and a J gene segment was required. A rearrangement counted as productive if the CDR3 had no stop codons and remained in frame with V and J, and every other rearrangement counted as non-productive. Following IMGT convention, CDR3 was defined as the stretch from the second conserved V-encoded cysteine up to the conserved J-encoded phenylalanine. Sequences without an unambiguous match to a single V gene segment were excluded from the earlier analysis of a few hundred of the donors. An earlier analysis of a few hundred of the donors classified V segments as functional when productive rearrangements were above 56.7% and as segregating when the standard deviation between donors was above 5%. A statistical classification framework was built for diagnosing cytomegalovirus status from the catalog of TCR beta chain sequences. A later analysis assigned V and J genes by comparing TCR nucleotide sequences with IMGT/GENE-DB human TR gene sequences. Using the TCRdist pipeline, a later analysis assigned CDR3 sequences along with most-parsimonious VDJ recombination scenarios. In a later analysis, each TCR beta chain was defined by its CDR3 amino acid sequence together with its V-gene family, and reads lacking a unique V-gene family were excluded. In a later analysis, 450 to 600 highly shared, low-generation-probability nucleotide sequences were removed to address suspected cross-contamination and a sequencing artifact. In a later analysis, a clonal expansion index for each public chain was calculated from normalized within-repertoire ranks of inferred template counts. Generation probabilities in a later analysis came from a VDJ recombination model fitted to out-of-frame rearrangements, and those results were checked against IGoR. A later analysis scored TCR-TCR, TCR-HLA and TCR-CMV co-occurrence with hypergeometric tests, applying a repertoire-size bias correction to TCR pairs. To estimate false discovery rates, a later analysis permuted the HLA or CMV assignments 20 times. In a later analysis, co-occurring TCRs were grouped using DBSCAN, with TCRdist sequence similarity added in when clustering inside HLA-allele-positive subsets. Repertoires with fewer than 30,000 or more than 120,000 public chains were left out of co-occurrence clustering, as were about five repertoires with anomalous nucleotide sharing. TCRdb's version of the immuneACCESS table is confined to in-frame rearrangements and falls short of the full clone set. An unresolved V gene accounts for under half of the shortfall where checked; the remainder is of unknown origin. V, J and clone size reflect that table, while D and trimming were determined from the DNA. A total of around 220,000 clones appear in this sample, around 79% of them only once. Around 2% of the sample belongs to the ten largest clones.

The sequence was collected from a man aged 18 to 29 in good health and CMV-seronegative. Sequenced input: PBMCs. The chain couples TRBV10-3 to TRBJ2-2, and 15 junction bases match TRBD2. The CDR3 here reads CAISAGTSGGRRNTGELFF. The DNA sequence is given as TGTGCCATCAGTGCCGGGACTAGCGGGGGGAGGAGGAACACCGGGGAGCTGTTTTTT.